This entry lists 24 T cell receptor beta chains sequenced from one sample in a study of T-cell reconstitution after alpha-beta-depleted transplantation in children (TCRdb year 2016). Library preparation employed PCR. The sequencer listed for this sample is Illumina HiSeq 2500. To normalize quantification of the TCRbeta repertoire, the TCR libraries were built with molecular barcoding that relied on unique molecular identifiers. TCRdb reprocessing: public reads trimmed at Q25 with fastp, clones called with MiXCR, in-frame beta chains kept. Rows merge per CDR3 protein into single entries with the most common DNA and genes. This sample lists approximately 210,000 distinct CDR3 sequences; more than 12% were detected once. About 13% of the sample is taken by the ten largest. Sequencing used PBMCs from the stem cell graft donor, obtained from the stem cell graft. The receptor set was obtained from a human donor who donated a stem cell graft to a child with acute lymphoblastic leukemia.

The chain joins TRBV5-1 to TRBJ2-6, with D uncertain. This CDR3 spans 15 amino acids. Germline V gives CDR1 SGHRS, CDR2 YFSETQ. Trimming shortened V by 5 bases and J by 2 bases, and 11 bases separated the two germline ends. The CDR3 bases are TGCGCCAGCAGTAACGCCGACCCTGGGGCCAACGTCCTGACTTTC. Translated, it gives CASSNADPGANVLTF.

This clonotype was recorded at least ten times. The chain couples TRBV5-6 to TRBJ2-4; the D gene could be TRBD1 or TRBD2 (5 bases each). Germline CDR1 reads SGHDT; CDR2 reads YYEEEE. This CDR3 is 14 amino acids long. Deletions cut 4 bases from V and 9 bases from J, with 17 bases between. The CDR3 loop reads CASSLGGPWGIQYF. For the CDR3, the DNA is TGTGCCAGCAGCCTTGGGGGACCTTGGGGCATTCAGTACTTC.

This clonotype was seen a handful of times. V and J are TRBV5-1 and TRBJ2-1; D uncertain. Trimming removed 4 bases from V and 5 bases from J, with 10 bases in between. The CDR3 covers 13 residues. The germline V gene has CDR1 SGHRS and CDR2 YFSETQ. CDR3 nucleotide sequence: TGCGCCAGCAGCCGATCGAGGAACAATGAGCAGTTCTTC. This translates into CASSRSRNNEQFF.

This clonotype was picked up many times. CDR3 in DNA: TGTGCCAGCAGCTCGGGACAGGGAACTCAGCCCCAGCATTTT. It yields the protein CASSSGQGTQPQHF. The J gene is TRBJ1-5, the V gene TRBV5-5; 9 positions match TRBD1. The CDR3 is 14 residues long. The V gene's germline CDR1 is SGHKS and CDR2 YYEKEE (reference sequence). V lost 3 bases, J lost 6 bases, and 4 bases stayed unmatched.

This clonotype was recorded many times. The CDR3 DNA is TGTGCCAGCAGCGTAGCCCCGGGCGTCGAAGCTTTCTTT. Translation gives CASSVAPGVEAFF. V gene TRBV9 combines with J gene TRBJ1-1; unclear D gene. Trimming cost V 0 bases and J 8 bases, with 11 bases left between them. The CDR3 has 13 amino acids. Germline V gene data show CDR1 as SGDLS and CDR2 as YYNGEE.

Many counts were recorded for this clonotype. The chain carries TRBV20-1 and TRBJ1-5; 7 bases match TRBD1. This CDR3 contains 15 residues. Germline values: CDR1 DFQATT, CDR2 SNEGSKA (reference sequence). Losses at the gene ends were 5 bases for V and 3 bases for J; bases not matched to a gene: 10. The CDR3 is CSAPPETGHNQPQHF. The CDR3, as DNA: TGCAGTGCTCCCCCAGAGACAGGGCACAATCAGCCCCAGCATTTT.

This clonotype appeared many times. The rearrangement uses TRBV20-1 and TRBJ2-3; 7 nucleotides align to TRBD2. Germline trimming cut 5 bases from V and 3 bases from J; bases unmatched to any gene: 8. Germline V CDR1 and CDR2: DFQATT, SNEGSKA (reference sequence). The CDR3 is 14 residues long. The chain's CDR3 is CSADPREGTDTQYF. The CDR3 DNA is TGCAGTGCTGATCCCAGGGAGGGGACAGATACGCAGTATTTT.

This clonotype was picked up many times. The chain recombines TRBV29-1 with TRBJ1-1; no firm D call. The V end was cut by 1 base, the J end by 0 bases, with 6 bases between. From germline, CDR1 is SQVTM and CDR2 ANQGSEA. This CDR3 comprises 13 residues. CDR3 loop: CSVEGPLNTEAFF. In DNA, the CDR3 is TGCAGCGTTGAAGGACCTCTGAACACTGAAGCTTTCTTT. Together with reference TRBV29-1 and TRBJ1-1, the CDR3 gives the full variable domain: SAVISQKPSRDICQRGTSLTIQCQVDSQVTMMFWYRQQPGQSLTLIATANQGSEATYESGFVIDKFPISRPNLTFSTLTVSNMSPEDSSIYLCSVEGPLNTEAFFGQGTRLTVV.

The V gene is TRBV11-1, the J gene TRBJ2-7; D call uncertain. Matching the DNA end better, TRBJ2-1 makes the J call doubtful. CDR3 length equals 15 residues. CDR1 and CDR2 (germline): SGHAT, FQDESV (reference sequence). Here the CDR3 DNA reads TGTGCCAGCAGCTTAGAACCAGGAGTCTTCTACGAGCAGTTCTTC. Encoded protein: CASSLEPGVFYEQFF.

This clonotype showed up many times. This chain connects TRBV20-1 to TRBJ2-1, with D unresolved. Germline V lookup: CDR1 DFQATT, CDR2 SNEGSKA (reference sequence). Trimming took off 1 base at V and 10 bases at J, with 11 bases between the two ends. This CDR3 spans 12 amino acids. The CDR3 coding sequence is TGCAGTGCTAGAGTGGCGGAGATAGAGCAGTTCTTC. Its translation is CSARVAEIEQFF.

V and J are TRBV10-3 and TRBJ1-2; D gene uncertain. From germline, CDR1 is ENHRY and CDR2 SYGVKD. The CDR3 is 16 amino acids. Between the trimmed V and J ends, which lost 3 bases and 5 bases, there was a span of 19 bases. The CDR3 loop is CAISDSPSPRDYGYTF. DNA of the CDR3: TGTGCCATCAGTGATAGCCCCTCCCCCCGGGATTATGGCTACACCTTC.

This clonotype appeared many times. The gene calls are TRBV27 and TRBJ1-2; the match to TRBD1 covers 9 bases. The CDR3 is 14 amino acids. The V gene's germline CDR1 is MNHEY and CDR2 SMNVEV (reference sequence). V lost 8 bases and J lost 4; bases outside the gene matches: 8. The CDR3 DNA follows: TGTGCCAGCCGCGAAACAGGGGGCGCCTATGGCTACACCTTC. Its protein product is CASRETGGAYGYTF.

In this sample, this clonotype turned up many times. The rearrangement links TRBV7-6 to TRBJ2-5, with TRBD2 identical over 7 bases. This CDR3 is built from 14 residues. V was clipped by 0 bases and J by 5 bases; unmatched bases: 3. CDR1 SGHVS and CDR2 FNYEAQ come from the germline V gene. The CDR3 DNA reads as TGTGCCAGCAGCTTAGCGGCGGGGGAGGAGACCCAGTACTTC. Translation gives CASSLAAGEETQYF.

The chain uses TRBV12-3 or TRBV12-4 and TRBJ1-2; 7 bases fit TRBD1. After removal of 5 bases from V and 2 bases from J, the junction contained 5 bases not matched to a gene. The CDR3 is 14 amino acids. CDR3 sequence reads: CASSSTGQNYGYTF. The CDR3 DNA reads as TGTGCCAGCAGTAGTACGGGACAGAACTATGGCTACACCTTC.

This clonotype was seen a handful of times. The chain recombines TRBV29-1 with TRBJ2-7, with D unclear. Germline V gene data show CDR1 as SQVTM and CDR2 as ANQGSEA. The V and J ends lost 5 bases and 4 bases respectively, with 9 bases between them. CDR3 length equals 11 residues. CDR3 loop: CSVKGLYEQYF. The DNA of the CDR3 is TGCAGCGTTAAAGGGTTGTACGAGCAGTACTTC.

Only a few counts were recorded for this clonotype. V usage is TRBV27 and J usage is TRBJ1-4; D ambiguous. Germline V lookup: CDR1 MNHEY, CDR2 SMNVEV (reference sequence). CDR3 size: 18 residues. Trimming left V 2 bases short and J 0 bases short, with 16 bases between. The CDR3 is CASSLNGWGMTTNEKLFF. The CDR3 nucleotides read TGTGCCAGCAGTTTAAATGGGTGGGGAATGACAACTAATGAAAAACTGTTTTTT.

Details on this clonotype: This may be a read error, as it is one base from a much larger clone. The chain recombines TRBV24-1 with TRBJ2-1; 8 bases match TRBD2. Germline V gene lookup returns CDR1 KGHDR and CDR2 SFDVKD. This CDR3 has 15 amino acids. J was trimmed by 7 bases and V by 9 bases; bases with no gene match: 13. CDR3 sequence: CATRGGTGDFNEQFF. The CDR3 bases are TGTGCCACCCGGGGGGGAACGGGAGATTTTAATGAGCAGTTCTTC.

This clonotype was seen repeatedly, ten times or more. The gene calls are TRBV7-8 and TRBJ2-1, with 7 bases matching TRBD1. CDR3 size: 14 residues. V trimming: 6 bases; J trimming: 4 bases; junction bases outside the gene matches: 6. Germline CDR1 and CDR2: SGHVS and FQNEAQ. Written as DNA, the CDR3 is TGTGCCAGCAGTCCAGGGACAGCTTACAATGAGCAGTTCTTC. This sequence encodes CASSPGTAYNEQFF.

Ten or more counts support this clonotype. The rearrangement links TRBV29-1 to TRBJ2-1, with 11 bases lining up with TRBD2. The CDR3 length is 14 residues. Germline V gives CDR1 SQVTM, CDR2 ANQGSEA. Trimming cost V 3 bases and J 8 bases; bases outside gene matches: 6. The CDR3 loop reads CSVDGSGRAHEQFF. The CDR3 coding sequence is TGCAGCGTTGACGGTAGCGGGAGGGCCCATGAGCAGTTCTTC.

This clonotype was observed at least ten times. The V gene is TRBV6-1, the J gene TRBJ1-2; 8 positions agree with TRBD1. Germline loops: CDR1 MNHNS, CDR2 SASEGT. This CDR3 has 16 amino acids. V shed 2 bases, J shed 0 bases, and the junction held 5 bases outside the gene matches. CDR3 bases: TGTGCCAGCAGTGAAATGCGGACAGGGTCTAACTATGGCTACACCTTC. Its protein is CASSEMRTGSNYGYTF.

This clonotype came up many times. This chain connects TRBV29-1 to TRBJ2-5; perhaps TRBD2 as D (7 bases). The germline CDR1 and CDR2 sequences are SQVTM and ANQGSEA. The CDR3 sequence is 13 residues long. Trimming removed 8 bases from V and 9 bases from J, with 22 bases in between. In nucleotides, the CDR3 is TGCAGCCTTCAACCCGGGGGGCGCGGCCCCCAGTACTTC. Its translation is CSLQPGGRGPQYF.

This sequence joins TRBV20-1 and TRBJ1-1, with no clear D. The CDR3 covers 13 residues. The V and J ends lost 1 base and 1 base respectively, with 7 bases between them. The germline CDR1 and CDR2 sequences are DFQATT and SNEGSKA (reference sequence). CDR3 in amino acids: CSARVRANTEAFF. The CDR3, as DNA: TGCAGTGCTAGAGTAAGGGCGAACACTGAAGCTTTCTTT.

This clonotype has a count of ten or more. The V and J genes are TRBV20-1 and TRBJ2-1; D possibly matches TRBD1 or TRBD2 (5 bases each). Germline CDR1 is DFQATT and CDR2 is SNEGSKA (reference sequence). The CDR3 extends over 16 amino acids. V was shortened by 7 bases and J by 1 base, with 20 bases between the two germline ends. The CDR3 DNA reads as TGCAGTGTTTCGCGCCCAGGGAGAGAATCCTACAATGAGCAGTTCTTC. As protein: CSVSRPGRESYNEQFF.

Ten or more counts support this clonotype. The V call is TRBV28, the J call TRBJ1-5; 8 nucleotides align to TRBD1. CDR1 MDHEN and CDR2 SYDVKM come from the germline V gene. V dropped 8 bases and J dropped 2; count of bases not matched to a gene: 8. This CDR3 has 15 amino acids. The CDR3 nucleotides read TGTGCCAGCTTTCCCAGGGGGCTTGGCAATCAGCCCCAGCATTTT. Translation: CASFPRGLGNQPQHF.